This TCR beta chain was profiled in a study of cytomegalovirus exposure and HLA in healthy donors. Study results and limitations: Most of the TCR beta V segments (in an earlier analysis) were productive either about 90% or about 30% of the time.

Healthy donors of bone marrow made up the group. The junction had 7 bases not matched to a gene; V was cut back by 5 bases and J by 3 bases. CDR3 length: 14 amino acids. Germline V CDR1 and CDR2: MNHEY, SMNVEV (reference sequence). PCR primers comprised 60 Vbeta and 13 Jbeta primers. Profiling relied on immunoSEQ multiplex PCR, and the TCRdb table lists in-frame clones only, not all of them. The sample has over 50,000 clones, roughly 86% seen once. This clone was seen a single time. No antigen is known for it. The chain is built from TRBV27 and TRBJ2-7; 7 nucleotides align to TRBD2. This receptor was taken from a young man in good health and CMV-seronegative. Sequences were obtained from PBMCs. The CDR3 reads CASSRVGGNYEQYF. The CDR3 DNA reads as TGTGCCAGCAGTCGGGTCGGGGGGAACTACGAGCAGTACTTC.